A selection of T cell receptor beta chains follows, all from one sample in a study of human T cells and chemical hapten exposure. TCRdb redid the calling of the RACE reads with MiXCR, one entry per CDR3 protein. The table includes 44,000 or so distinct CDR3 sequences, about 3.7% detected once. Sequenced input: whole blood. Receptors originate from a human donor in good health. Some clones in this sample may be carry-over from other donors' samples. Both conserved end residues are part of each CDR3. Fields, in order: V gene, clone size, J gene, D gene, CDR3 DNA, CDR3 protein. D genes are given only for firm matches. Size is stated for part of the rows, as once, few or many counts, or as a class when the clone is expanded.

v_call: TRBV28
clone_size: many
j_call: TRBJ1-2
d_call: .
cdr3_nt: TGTGCCTCCAGGGGTGTGTTGGATGGCTACACCTTC
cdr3_aa: CASRGVLDGYTF

v_call: TRBV7-3
clone_size: many
j_call: TRBJ2-5
d_call: .
cdr3_nt: TGTGCCAGCAGCTTAGGACACAACACGGAGACCCAGTACTTC
cdr3_aa: CASSLGHNTETQYF

v_call: TRBV3-1
clone_size: .
j_call: TRBJ1-1
d_call: .
cdr3_nt: TGTGCCAGCAGCCAAGGGTTGAACACTGAAGCTTTCTTT
cdr3_aa: CASSQGLNTEAFF

v_call: TRBV5-5
clone_size: many
j_call: TRBJ2-1
d_call: .
cdr3_nt: TGTGCCAGCAGCTTCTACTCCCCCAATGAGCAGTTCTTC
cdr3_aa: CASSFYSPNEQFF

v_call: TRBV5-4
clone_size: few
j_call: TRBJ1-2
d_call: .
cdr3_nt: TGTGCCAGCAGCTTGGGTTCCGGGGGCGCAGGCTACACCTTC
cdr3_aa: CASSLGSGGAGYTF

v_call: TRBV3-1
clone_size: many
j_call: TRBJ2-3
d_call: TRBD2
cdr3_nt: TGTGCCAGCAGACGGACTAGCGGAGACACAGATACGCAGTATTTT
cdr3_aa: CASRRTSGDTDTQYF

v_call: TRBV28
clone_size: many
j_call: TRBJ1-5
d_call: .
cdr3_nt: TGTGCCAGCAGTTTACCGCAGCTAAATCAGCCCCAGCATTTT
cdr3_aa: CASSLPQLNQPQHF

v_call: TRBV5-1
clone_size: many
j_call: TRBJ2-7
d_call: .
cdr3_nt: TGCGCCAGCAGCTTTTTAACCGGGACCGGGGAGCAGTACTTC
cdr3_aa: CASSFLTGTGEQYF

v_call: TRBV13
clone_size: many
j_call: TRBJ2-1
d_call: .
cdr3_nt: TGTGCCAGCAGCCTCCTTTCCAATGAGCAGTTCTTC
cdr3_aa: CASSLLSNEQFF

v_call: TRBV12-3/TRBV12-4
clone_size: .
j_call: TRBJ2-7
d_call: .
cdr3_nt: TGTGCCAGCAGTTCTTCCGGGACTCCCGGAGATCGGTTC
cdr3_aa: CASSSSGTPGDRF

v_call: TRBV19
clone_size: few
j_call: TRBJ2-3
d_call: TRBD2
cdr3_nt: TGTGCCAGTAGTTGGGCGGGAGCCTACACAGATACGCAGTATTTT
cdr3_aa: CASSWAGAYTDTQYF

v_call: TRBV28
clone_size: .
j_call: TRBJ2-2
d_call: .
cdr3_nt: TGTGCCAGCAGTTTAACGTCTATTGGATCCGGGGAGCTGTTTTTT
cdr3_aa: CASSLTSIGSGELFF

v_call: TRBV20-1
clone_size: many
j_call: TRBJ2-3
d_call: TRBD2
cdr3_nt: TGCAGTGCGCCGCCTGTGGGACTAGACAGCACAGATACGCAGTATTTT
cdr3_aa: CSAPPVGLDSTDTQYF

v_call: TRBV3-1
clone_size: many
j_call: TRBJ1-2
d_call: .
cdr3_nt: TGTGCCAGCAGCCAACCCGGCGGCTACACCTTC
cdr3_aa: CASSQPGGYTF

v_call: TRBV24-1
clone_size: many
j_call: TRBJ2-2
d_call: .
cdr3_nt: TGTGCCACCAGTGACCCTGGCAGGAGGACCGGGGAGCTGTTTTTT
cdr3_aa: CATSDPGRRTGELFF

v_call: TRBV2
clone_size: few
j_call: TRBJ1-1
d_call: TRBD1
cdr3_nt: TGTGCCAGCCGGACAGGGGGCACTGAAGCTTTCTTT
cdr3_aa: CASRTGGTEAFF

v_call: TRBV4-1
clone_size: .
j_call: TRBJ1-2
d_call: .
cdr3_nt: TGCGCCAGCAGCCAAGATCGGGGACTCCTCGATAACTATGGCTACACCTTC
cdr3_aa: CASSQDRGLLDNYGYTF

v_call: TRBV18
clone_size: many
j_call: TRBJ1-5
d_call: .
cdr3_nt: TGTGCCAGCTCACCAGGACTTAGCAATCAGCCCCAGCATTTT
cdr3_aa: CASSPGLSNQPQHF

v_call: TRBV28
clone_size: many
j_call: TRBJ1-1
d_call: .
cdr3_nt: TGTGCCAGCAGGGCCCCTGGGGGAACTGAAGCTTTCTTT
cdr3_aa: CASRAPGGTEAFF

v_call: TRBV25-1
clone_size: .
j_call: TRBJ2-7
d_call: .
cdr3_nt: TGTGCCAGCAGTGAATTTGGGCAGGGGAGCGAGCAGTACTTC
cdr3_aa: CASSEFGQGSEQYF

v_call: TRBV5-6
clone_size: many
j_call: TRBJ2-5
d_call: .
cdr3_nt: TGTGCCAGCAGCTTGGTTAGCGATCAAGAGACCCAGTACTTC
cdr3_aa: CASSLVSDQETQYF

v_call: TRBV20-1
clone_size: many
j_call: TRBJ2-5
d_call: TRBD1
cdr3_nt: TGCAGTGCTAGAGATAGGGGGCAGGGTTCCCAGTACTTC
cdr3_aa: CSARDRGQGSQYF

v_call: TRBV19
clone_size: .
j_call: TRBJ2-1
d_call: TRBD1
cdr3_nt: TGTGCCAGTAGGACAGGGGCCGATAGCTCCTACAATGAGCAGTTCTTC
cdr3_aa: CASRTGADSSYNEQFF

v_call: TRBV28
clone_size: many
j_call: TRBJ2-7
d_call: .
cdr3_nt: TGTGCCAGCAGCCCATCGGGGGCAGTCCTCTACGAGCAGTACTTC
cdr3_aa: CASSPSGAVLYEQYF

v_call: TRBV12-3/TRBV12-4
clone_size: few
j_call: TRBJ1-1
d_call: TRBD1
cdr3_nt: TGTGCCAGCATCGGACAGGGATGGTCTGAAGCTTTCTTT
cdr3_aa: CASIGQGWSEAFF